This T cell receptor beta chain was retrieved from a study of blood T cell repertoires in COVID-19. Study as a whole: The study drew acute and convalescent COVID-19 samples from the United States, Italy and Spain. T cells, B-cell-depleted T cells, or PBMCs provided the cDNA or gDNA that served as material.

V was shortened by 2 bases and J by 1 base, with 6 bases between the two germline ends. The CDR3 extends over 13 amino acids. Germline V gene lookup returns CDR1 SGHRS and CDR2 YFSETQ. How the authors handled the data: Using reference gene primer amplification, nucleated cell counts were estimated. Profiled with immunoSEQ multiplex PCR; TCRdb holds only in-frame clones, not every one. V and J calls and clone size are those listed in that table; D and trimming were worked out from the DNA. The data contain over 75,000 clones, 80% to 90% of them singletons. A note on this clone: Distinct nucleotide sequences in the sample also encode this CDR3.

V usage is TRBV5-1 and J usage is TRBJ1-1; unclear D gene. The specimen was peripheral blood. The sequence was collected from an elderly woman with active COVID-19. The CDR3 DNA sequence: TGCGCCAGCAGCTTTGAGGGGAACACTGAAGCTTTCTTT. This sequence encodes CASSFEGNTEAFF.